What follows are 12 T cell receptor beta chains derived from one specimen sequenced in a study of Graves' ophthalmopathy and Graves' hyperthyroidism. The TCR beta CDR3 regions underwent amplification from RNA transcripts. Amplification began with first-round RT-PCR using HTBI primers, then second-round multiplex PCR was performed. TCRdb independently ran MiXCR on the multiplex PCR reads; one entry per CDR3 protein. The data contain about 400,000 distinct CDR3 sequences, approximately 16% of them singletons. The sample consisted of peripheral blood. These receptors were taken from a woman under 30 with Graves' ophthalmopathy.

The sample holds many counts of this clonotype. Just one base apart from a much larger clone, this may be a read error. DNA for the CDR3: TGTGCCAGCAGTAGGACCACTGAAGCTTTCTTT. This codes for CASSRTTEAFF. The chain carries TRBV28 and TRBJ1-1; D is undetermined. Deletions cut 5 bases from V and 4 bases from J, with 5 bases between. There are 11 residues in the CDR3. CDR1 and CDR2 (germline): MDHEN, SYDVKM.

This clonotype was seen repeatedly, ten times or more. CDR3 sequence (DNA): TGCAGTGCTAGAGATCTCCAGGGGGCGAACGCTTTCTTT. This sequence encodes CSARDLQGANAFF. The V call is TRBV20-1, the J call TRBJ1-1, with 8 bases fitting TRBD1. CDR1 and CDR2 from the germline V gene are DFQATT and SNEGSKA (reference sequence). V shed 0 bases, J shed 11 bases, and the junction held 8 bases outside the gene matches. There are 13 residues in the CDR3.

This clonotype has at least ten counts. The CDR3 coding sequence is TGTGCCAGCAGATCCAGGGTCGGCGAGACCCAGTACTTC. This sequence encodes CASRSRVGETQYF. V and J are TRBV6-2 or TRBV6-3 and TRBJ2-5; possible D gene TRBD1, 5 bases. Germline V gives CDR1 MNHEY, CDR2 SVGEGT. This CDR3 region has 13 residues. V dropped 6 bases and J dropped 5 bases, with 13 bases sitting between them.

The V and J genes are TRBV12-3 or TRBV12-4 and TRBJ1-5; D not resolved. Trimming shortened V by 6 bases and J by 8 bases, and 11 bases separated the two germline ends. The CDR3 length is 12 residues. The CDR3 reads CASRGSGKPQHF. As DNA, the CDR3 is TGTGCCAGCAGGGGAAGCGGCAAGCCCCAGCATTTT.

This chain links TRBV6-1 with TRBJ2-7; 9 bases fit TRBD2. V shed 6 bases and J 1 base; nucleotides not matched to a gene: 4. Germline loops: CDR1 MNHNS, CDR2 SASEGT. This CDR3 has 14 amino acids. The CDR3 DNA sequence: TGTGCCAGCAGGGAACTAGCGGGTTCCTACGAGCAGTACTTC. Translating gives CASRELAGSYEQYF.

This clonotype was seen repeatedly, ten times or more. The chain employs TRBV2 and TRBJ2-2; D may match TRBD1 or TRBD2 (6 bases each). The germline V and J ends were trimmed by 4 bases and 4 bases, with 13 bases remaining between them. Germline V lookup: CDR1 SNHLY, CDR2 FYNNEI. CDR3 length: 15 amino acids. CDR3 sequence (DNA): TGTGCCAGCAGTGTAAGGGGGGTTGGCACCGGGGAGCTGTTTTTT. This translates into CASSVRGVGTGELFF.

This clonotype was detected once. This CDR3 is CASSLASTSGQETQYF. The CDR3 coding sequence is TGTGCCAGCAGCTTAGCGTCGACTAGCGGTCAAGAGACCCAGTACTTC. The rearrangement links TRBV7-2 to TRBJ2-5; 9 positions agree with TRBD2. J gave up 2 bases and V 0 bases, and 4 bases lay outside the gene matches. The CDR3 consists of 16 residues. The germline V gene has CDR1 SGHTA and CDR2 FQGNSA.

This rearrangement joins TRBV6-2 or TRBV6-3 to TRBJ2-7; D might be TRBD1 (6 bases). Germline V gene data show CDR1 as MNHEY and CDR2 as SVGEGT. The CDR3 has 12 residues. Trimming left V 5 bases short and J 3 bases short, with 8 bases between. DNA of the CDR3: TGTGCCAGCAGTACCAGGGGCTACGAGCAGTACTTC. Translation: CASSTRGYEQYF.

The genes are TRBV2 and TRBJ1-1; 7 bases match TRBD1. The CDR3 has 13 amino acids. Germline V gives CDR1 SNHLY, CDR2 FYNNEI. With V trimmed by 7 bases and J by 1 base, 3 bases remained unmatched. The CDR3, as DNA: TGTGCCAGCATGAGGGACAGGAACACTGAAGCTTTCTTT. This gives the protein CASMRDRNTEAFF.

This clonotype was found a few times. This chain joins TRBV7-2 and TRBJ1-1; no reliable D call. Germline V gene lookup returns CDR1 SGHTA and CDR2 FQGNSA. The CDR3 totals 10 residues. V lost 4 bases and J 9 bases, leaving 6 bases between the germline ends. The CDR3 nucleotides read TGTGCCAGCAGCTACGATAAAGCTTTCTTT. It specifies CASSYDKAFF.

This clonotype was detected many times. This chain connects TRBV6-5 to TRBJ1-6, with TRBD1 as a possible D gene (6 bases). The CDR3 sequence is 14 residues long. The V and J ends lost 6 bases and 6 bases respectively, with 12 bases between them. Per the germline V gene, CDR1 is MNHEY and CDR2 is SVGAGI. CDR3 amino acids: CASRTGLINSPLHF. DNA of the CDR3: TGTGCCAGCAGGACAGGACTAATTAATTCACCCCTCCACTTT.

This clonotype has a count of ten or more. The chain combines TRBV28 with TRBJ2-7; the D gene is possibly TRBD2 (7 bases). Germline V gene lookup returns CDR1 MDHEN and CDR2 SYDVKM. V gave up 6 bases and J gave up 2 bases, with 17 bases separating them. The CDR3 is 15 amino acids. CDR3 DNA sequence: TGTGCCAGCAGACACGGGGAGGGGGTGGCCTACGAGCAGTACTTC. Translating gives CASRHGEGVAYEQYF.